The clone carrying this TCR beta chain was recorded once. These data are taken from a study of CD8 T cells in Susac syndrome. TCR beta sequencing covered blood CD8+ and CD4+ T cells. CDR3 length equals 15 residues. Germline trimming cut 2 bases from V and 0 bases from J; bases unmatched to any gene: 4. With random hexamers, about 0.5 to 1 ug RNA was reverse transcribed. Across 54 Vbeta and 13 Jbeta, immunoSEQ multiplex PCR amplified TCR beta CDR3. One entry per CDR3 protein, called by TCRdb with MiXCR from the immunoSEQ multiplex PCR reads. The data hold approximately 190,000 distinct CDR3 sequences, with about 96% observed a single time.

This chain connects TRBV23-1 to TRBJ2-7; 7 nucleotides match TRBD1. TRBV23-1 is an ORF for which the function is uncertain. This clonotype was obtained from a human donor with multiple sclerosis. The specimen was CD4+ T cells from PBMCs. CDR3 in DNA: TGCGCCAGCAGTCAACTCAGGGGGAGCTCCTACGAGCAGTACTTC. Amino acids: CASSQLRGSSYEQYF.